This TCR beta chain comes out of a study of T cells in Graves' hyperthyroidism and ophthalmopathy. Study-wide findings and caveats: Ophthalmopathy was distinguished from stable hyperthyroidism by 13 V-J signatures. Clonotypes that were expanded in thyroid above 0.001 mostly appeared in blood too.

The sample holds a few counts of this clonotype. As yet, its antigen is unknown. The TCR beta CDR3 regions underwent amplification using RNA transcripts as the source. The HTBI primer set served for first-round RT-PCR of the TCR CDR3. From the multiplex PCR reads, TCRdb called clonotypes with MiXCR, one entry per CDR3 protein. This repertoire shows 650,000 to 800,000 distinct CDR3 sequences, about 45% found once; its top ten account for less than 8.5%. In making diagnoses, clinical symptoms, serum thyroxine and TRAb, thyroid ultrasound and orbital computed tomography were all used. Looked up from germline, CDR1 is MNHEY and CDR2 is SVGAGI. The CDR3 extends over 14 amino acids. V gave up 5 bases and J gave up 8 bases; unmatched junction bases: 11.

The clonotype originates from an adult man with Graves' disease, either hyperthyroidism or ophthalmopathy (not recorded which). The specimen sequenced was peripheral blood or thyroid tissue (not recorded which). This sequence joins TRBV6-5 and TRBJ1-2; 7 nucleotides align to TRBD1. This chain's CDR3 is CASSNRDSPRGYTF. In DNA form, the CDR3 reads TGTGCCAGCAGTAACCGGGACAGCCCGCGAGGCTACACCTTC.